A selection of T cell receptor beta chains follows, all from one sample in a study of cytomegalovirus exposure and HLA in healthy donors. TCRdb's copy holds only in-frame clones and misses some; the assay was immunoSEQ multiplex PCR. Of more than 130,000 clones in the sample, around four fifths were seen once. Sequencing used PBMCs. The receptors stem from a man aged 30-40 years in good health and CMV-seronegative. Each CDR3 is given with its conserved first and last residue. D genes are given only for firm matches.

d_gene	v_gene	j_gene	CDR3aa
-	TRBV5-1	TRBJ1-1	CASSFQAMNTEAFF
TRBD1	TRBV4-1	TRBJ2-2	CASSQTRQGVFPGELFF
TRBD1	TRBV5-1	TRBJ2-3	CASSYLGQGAGDTQYF
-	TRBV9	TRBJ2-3	CASRGTDTQYF
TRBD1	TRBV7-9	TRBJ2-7	CASSLRTGDEQYF
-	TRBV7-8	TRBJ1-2	CASSLASAEVYGYTF
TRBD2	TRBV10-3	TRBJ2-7	CAIRSGDRPSYEQYF
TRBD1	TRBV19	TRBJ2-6	CASSILWDREGGVLTF
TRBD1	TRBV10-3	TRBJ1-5	CATDSGTGGLDQPQHF
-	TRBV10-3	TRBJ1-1	CAISGQDGEAFF
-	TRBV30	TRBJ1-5	CARKRGTQPQNF
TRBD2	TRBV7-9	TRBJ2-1	CASSPGLAGVNEQFF
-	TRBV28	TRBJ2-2	CASSSTSGELFF
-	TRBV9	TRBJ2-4	CAKEGSAKNIQYF
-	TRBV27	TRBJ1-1	CASSLVDGGTEAFF
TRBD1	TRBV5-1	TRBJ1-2	CASSAGTGAYGYTF
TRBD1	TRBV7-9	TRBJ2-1	CASSLLWGTGLGEQFF
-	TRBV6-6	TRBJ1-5	CASRRQYSNQPQHF
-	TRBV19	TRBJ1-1	CATSTGMNTEAFF
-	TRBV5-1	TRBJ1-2	CASSLGLNYGYTF
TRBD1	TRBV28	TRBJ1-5	CASSFLFRRDRQPQNF
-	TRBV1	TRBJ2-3	CTSRGTSGGSTDTQYF
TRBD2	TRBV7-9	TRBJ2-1	CASSPASGNEQFF
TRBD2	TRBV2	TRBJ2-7	CASRAPGAGGPYEQYF
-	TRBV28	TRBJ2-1	CASSLAGGSYNNEQFF
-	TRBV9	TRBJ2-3	CASSVGGGSGLNTQYF
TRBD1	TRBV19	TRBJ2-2	CASIGGTANTGELFF
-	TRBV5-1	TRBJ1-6	CASSLGTANNSPLHF
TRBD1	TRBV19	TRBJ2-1	CASQNEGQAPYNEQFF
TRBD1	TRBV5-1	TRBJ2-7	CASSRTGQGPYEQYF
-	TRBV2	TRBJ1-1	CASRDEVGNTEAFF
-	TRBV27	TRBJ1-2	CASSPTDYGGSPFGYTF
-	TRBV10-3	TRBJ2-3	CAIKSPIQDTQYF
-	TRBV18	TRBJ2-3	CASSPADTQYF
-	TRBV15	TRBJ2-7	CATSRGREVGSYEQYF
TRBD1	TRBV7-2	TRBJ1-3	CASSLGGQQRNTIYF
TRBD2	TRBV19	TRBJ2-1	CASSYRAGEGYNEQFF
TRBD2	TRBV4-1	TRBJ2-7	CASSQDRGGGPTGEQYF
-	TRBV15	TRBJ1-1	CATSRDRQANTEAFF
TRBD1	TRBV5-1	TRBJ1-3	CASSFGQASGNTIYF